The 32 T cell receptor beta chains in this list originate from one sample, sequenced in a study of cytomegalovirus exposure and HLA in healthy donors. The PCR used 60 Vbeta and 13 Jbeta primers. This table comes from immunoSEQ multiplex PCR, and its TCRdb copy is limited to in-frame clones, with some not included. The sample lists under 200,000 clones; around three quarters were seen once. Input material: PBMCs. The source is a man aged 45-60 years in good health and CMV-seropositive.

The chain combines TRBV7-2 with TRBJ2-5, with 12 bases matching TRBD2. This CDR3 region has 15 residues. Germline lookup yields CDR1 SGHTA and CDR2 FQGNSA. V was clipped by 5 bases and J by 7 bases; unmatched bases: 8. Written as DNA, the CDR3 is TGTGCCAGCAGCGAGACTAGCGGGGGCCTGGGGACCCAGTACTTC. Translating gives CASSETSGGLGTQYF.

V and J are TRBV30 and TRBJ1-1; D uncertain. The germline gives CDR1 GTSNPN, CDR2 SVGIG (reference sequence). V gave up 0 bases and J gave up 7 bases, with 21 bases separating them. This CDR3 comprises 16 residues. The CDR3 bases are TGTGCCTGGAGTGTAATCCCGTTTGAACGCGGGGTTGAAGCTTTCTTT. Protein: CAWSVIPFERGVEAFF.

This clone was seen a few times. The chain couples TRBV7-8 to TRBJ2-3, with D uncertain. The CDR3 has 15 residues. Germline assignment: CDR1 SGHVS and CDR2 FQNEAQ. V gave up 0 bases and J gave up 2 bases, with 9 bases separating them. CDR3 in amino acids: CASSLAGSTTDTQYF. The CDR3 DNA reads as TGTGCCAGCAGCTTAGCGGGTAGCACCACAGATACGCAGTATTTT.

This chain links TRBV2 with TRBJ2-3, with 11 bases that match TRBD2. V trimming: 6 bases; J trimming: 5 bases; junction bases outside the gene matches: 13. The CDR3 contains 17 residues. Germline V gene sequence: CDR1 SNHLY, CDR2 FYNNEI. CDR3 sequence: CASRQSPSGGRLDTQYF. In DNA, the CDR3 is TGTGCCAGCAGGCAAAGTCCTAGCGGGGGGCGTTTAGATACGCAGTATTTT.

The rearrangement joins TRBV7-3 to TRBJ2-1, with TRBD1 matching 9 bases. V lost 0 bases and J lost 6; bases outside the gene matches: 3. Germline CDR1 SGHTA, CDR2 FQGTGA. The CDR3 length is 15 residues. The CDR3 coding sequence is TGTGCCAGCAGCTTAACGGGACAGGGAACCAATGAGCAGTTCTTC. As protein: CASSLTGQGTNEQFF. Based on the CDR3 plus reference TRBV7-3 and TRBJ2-1, the full variable domain is GAGVSQTPSNKVTEKGKYVELRCDPISGHTALYWYRQSLGQGPEFLIYFQGTGAADDSGLPNDRFFAVRPEGSVSTLKIQRTERGDSAVYLCASSLTGQGTNEQFFGPGTRLTVL.

The rearrangement joins TRBV2 to TRBJ1-5; D is uncertain. Between the trimmed V and J ends, which lost 9 bases and 0 bases, there was a span of 18 bases. The V gene's germline CDR1 is SNHLY and CDR2 FYNNEI. This CDR3 comprises 16 residues. CDR3 protein: CASAVAPEISNQPQHF. CDR3 in DNA: TGTGCCAGTGCAGTAGCACCTGAAATTAGCAATCAGCCCCAGCATTTT.

This clone was seen a few times. The CDR3 spells CATSRDQGAGELFF. In nucleotides, the CDR3 is TGTGCCACCAGCAGAGATCAGGGTGCCGGGGAGCTGTTTTTT. The chain recombines TRBV15 with TRBJ2-2; weak D call: TRBD1 (5 bases). Germline V gene lookup returns CDR1 LNHNV and CDR2 YYDKDF (reference sequence). CDR3 length: 14 amino acids. The germline V and J ends were trimmed by 0 bases and 6 bases, with 8 bases remaining between them.

The chain recombines TRBV6-4 with TRBJ2-1; tentative D call: TRBD2 (5 bases). The CDR3 contains 15 residues. Trimming removed 0 bases at V and 8 bases at J, with 14 bases between. The V gene's germline CDR1 is MRHNA and CDR2 SNTAGT. CDR3 amino acids: CASSDSGGPFYEQFF. The DNA for the CDR3 is TGTGCCAGCAGTGACTCGGGCGGGCCCTTTTATGAGCAGTTCTTC.

This chain joins TRBV18 and TRBJ2-7; tentative D call: TRBD2 (5 bases). The germline CDR1 and CDR2 sequences are KGHSH and LQKENI. This CDR3 contains 15 residues. Deletions cut 3 bases from V and 0 bases from J, with 12 bases between. CDR3 coding DNA: TGTGCCAGCTCACCGCAGGAGGCGGTCTCCTACGAGCAGTACTTC. Its translation: CASSPQEAVSYEQYF.

This chain connects TRBV27 to TRBJ1-2; 7 bases align to TRBD1. The CDR3 consists of 15 residues. The germline CDR1 and CDR2 sequences are MNHEY and SMNVEV (reference sequence). The V gene end was trimmed by 7 bases and the J gene end by 1 base; junction bases not matched to a gene: 9. The CDR3 bases are TGTGCCAGCAAGCCCGGGACAGAGCTTAACTATGGCTACACCTTC. It is translated as CASKPGTELNYGYTF.

The chain couples TRBV14 to TRBJ2-7, with TRBD2 as a possible D gene (6 bases). Germline V gives CDR1 SGHDN, CDR2 FVKESK. With 1 base removed from V and 6 bases from J, the gap between germline ends came to 31 bases. This CDR3 is 20 amino acids long. The CDR3 loop is CASSQGSNRGSLDGGIEQYF. The CDR3 nucleotides are TGTGCCAGCAGCCAAGGCTCAAACCGGGGATCTTTAGACGGGGGTATCGAGCAGTACTTC.

The chain links TRBV5-8 to TRBJ1-1, with 8 bases matching TRBD1. The CDR3 loop spans 15 amino acids. Germline V lookup: CDR1 SGHTS, CDR2 YDEGEE. V was clipped by 0 bases and J by 5 bases; unmatched bases: 6. CDR3 bases: TGTGCCAGCAGCTTGGCCGGACAGGGTGTGACTGAAGCTTTCTTT. Protein: CASSLAGQGVTEAFF.

The genes are TRBV2 and TRBJ2-1; 8 bases are a match to TRBD2. CDR1 and CDR2 from the germline V gene are SNHLY and FYNNEI. V shed 6 bases and J 6 bases; nucleotides not matched to a gene: 10. The CDR3 covers 15 residues. CDR3 region: CASSDPGTRSNEQFF. The CDR3 region has the DNA TGTGCCAGCAGCGACCCCGGGACTAGGAGCAATGAGCAGTTCTTC.

This clone has a single count. V usage is TRBV29-1 and J usage is TRBJ1-4; the match to TRBD1 covers 10 bases. CDR3 size: 16 residues. Trimming at V came to 6 bases and at J to 8 bases, leaving 15 bases not matched to a gene. Germline lookup yields CDR1 SQVTM and CDR2 ANQGSEA. CDR3 region: CSVAGQGISENEKLFF. The CDR3 coding sequence is TGCAGCGTGGCGGGACAGGGGATATCGGAAAACGAAAAACTGTTTTTT.

The genes are TRBV18 and TRBJ2-7; 11 bases are a match to TRBD1. The V gene end was trimmed by 4 bases and the J gene end by 4 bases; junction bases not matched to a gene: 6. The germline CDR1 and CDR2 sequences are KGHSH and LQKENI. This CDR3 has 15 amino acids. CDR3 sequence reads: CASSHTGTGGYEQYF. DNA for the CDR3: TGTGCCAGCTCACACACCGGGACAGGGGGGTACGAGCAGTACTTC.

V and J are TRBV7-8 and TRBJ1-4; the D gene is possibly TRBD1 (6 bases). The CDR3 contains 14 residues. V was pared by 6 bases and J by 8 bases, with 16 bases between. The germline V gene has CDR1 SGHVS and CDR2 FQNEAQ. CDR3 coding DNA: TGTGCCAGCAGTCGAGGGGGGGTCCGCGAAAAACTGTTTTTT. Translated, it gives CASSRGGVREKLFF.

The chain employs TRBV7-3 and TRBJ2-2; no clear D gene. The CDR3 covers 16 residues. Germline V gives CDR1 SGHTA, CDR2 FQGTGA. The germline V and J ends were trimmed by 2 bases and 0 bases, with 10 bases remaining between them. Here the CDR3 DNA reads TGTGCCAGCAGCTTAGGCGGTCTCGCGAACACCGGGGAGCTGTTTTTT. It is translated as CASSLGGLANTGELFF.

This clone was counted a single time. CDR3 amino acids: CASSGVPGQGAYEQYF. In nucleotides, the CDR3 is TGTGCCAGCAGTGGGGTACCGGGACAGGGGGCGTACGAGCAGTACTTC. This chain connects TRBV6-1 to TRBJ2-7; 12 positions match TRBD1. Germline CDR1 reads MNHNS; CDR2 reads SASEGT. V shed 4 bases and J 4 bases; nucleotides not matched to a gene: 8. The CDR3 is 16 amino acids.

The V call is TRBV4-1, the J call TRBJ1-6; perhaps TRBD1 as D (6 bases). CDR1 and CDR2 (germline): MGHRA, YSYEKL. The CDR3 has 15 amino acids. V was pared by 4 bases and J by 7 bases, with 14 bases between. CDR3 amino acids: CASSLNRVVNSPLHF. The CDR3, as DNA: TGCGCCAGCAGCCTTAACAGGGTGGTGAATTCACCCCTCCACTTT.

The V and J genes are TRBV5-1 and TRBJ1-5; 8 positions agree with TRBD1. Germline V gives CDR1 SGHRS, CDR2 YFSETQ. This CDR3 contains 18 residues. V shed 0 bases and J 2 bases; nucleotides not matched to a gene: 10. The CDR3 sequence: CASSLGPTDRVGNQPQHF. CDR3 nucleotide sequence: TGCGCCAGCAGCTTGGGACCGACGGACAGGGTGGGCAATCAGCCCCAGCATTTT.

The chain joins TRBV6-5 to TRBJ1-1; tentative D call: TRBD1 (5 bases). The CDR3 sequence is 13 residues long. Between the trimmed V and J ends, which lost 2 bases and 4 bases, there was a span of 8 bases. Germline-derived CDR1 and CDR2 are MNHEY and SVGAGI. The DNA of the CDR3 is TGTGCCAGCAGTTACAACGGGGGCACTGAAGCTTTCTTT. Protein product: CASSYNGGTEAFF.

CDR3 nucleotide sequence: TGTGCCAGCAGCTTTAACTATGAGCAGTTCTTC. Translating gives CASSFNYEQFF. J is TRBJ2-1 and V is TRBV7-9; D remains unclear. Germline values: CDR1 SEHNR, CDR2 FQNEAQ (reference sequence). The CDR3 runs to 11 residues. Trimming cost V 3 bases and J 8 bases, with 5 bases left between them.

The chain has TRBV10-2 and TRBJ1-3; TRBD1 agrees at 10 bases. The germline V gene encodes CDR1 WSHSY and CDR2 SAAADI. CDR3 length equals 15 residues. V dropped 0 bases and J dropped 5; count of bases not matched to a gene: 1. CDR3 sequence reads: CASSESGQGRNTIYF. The CDR3 DNA sequence: TGCGCCAGCAGTGAGTCGGGACAGGGGCGAAACACCATATATTTT.

The J gene is TRBJ2-5, the V gene TRBV5-8; 7 positions agree with TRBD1. From germline, CDR1 is SGHTS and CDR2 YDEGEE. V gave up 2 bases and J gave up 5 bases; unmatched junction bases: 9. This CDR3 spans 15 amino acids. CDR3 coding DNA: TGTGCCAGCAGCTTTAGAGACCTCAGGGGGGAGACCCAGTACTTC. Protein sequence: CASSFRDLRGETQYF.

This clone has just one count. This rearrangement joins TRBV5-4 to TRBJ2-2; TRBD1 matches 10 bases. The CDR3 runs 17 residues. From germline, CDR1 is SGHNT and CDR2 YYREEE (reference sequence). After removal of 5 bases from V and 2 bases from J, the junction contained 9 bases not matched to a gene. The CDR3 reads CASRAPGQGTNTGELFF. The CDR3 DNA is TGTGCCAGCAGAGCACCGGGACAGGGGACTAACACCGGGGAGCTGTTTTTT.

This sequence joins TRBV5-1 and TRBJ2-7; 12 nucleotides agree with TRBD2. Germline-derived CDR1 and CDR2 are SGHRS and YFSETQ. Trimming cost V 0 bases and J 4 bases; bases outside gene matches: 2. The CDR3 runs 15 residues. CDR3 nucleotide sequence: TGCGCCAGCAGCTTGGGACTAGCGGGGGAATACGAGCAGTACTTC. This encodes CASSLGLAGEYEQYF.

This clone was found a few times. V gene TRBV5-1 combines with J gene TRBJ2-7, with 8 bases identical to TRBD1. The V and J ends lost 0 bases and 6 bases, in that order; junction bases with no gene match: 5. The CDR3 covers 14 residues. The germline V gene encodes CDR1 SGHRS and CDR2 YFSETQ. CDR3 coding DNA: TGCGCCAGCAGCTTGGGAGGACAGGGTCCCGAGCAGTACTTC. The encoded protein is CASSLGGQGPEQYF.

V is TRBV11-2 and J is TRBJ2-4; 9 bases line up with TRBD1. This CDR3 contains 16 residues. V gave up 5 bases and J gave up 5 bases; unmatched junction bases: 10. Germline CDR1 is SGHAT and CDR2 is FQNNGV. CDR3 sequence (DNA): TGTGCCAGCAGCCCTCCGGGACAGGGTACGCAAAACATTCAGTACTTC. Protein: CASSPPGQGTQNIQYF.

The rearrangement joins TRBV27 to TRBJ2-2, with no clear D. The CDR3 is 13 amino acids. Germline CDR1 and CDR2: MNHEY and SMNVEV (reference sequence). The V end lost 3 bases, the J end lost 4 bases, and 6 bases lay between the germline ends. CDR3: CASSFGFTGELFF. The DNA of the CDR3 is TGTGCCAGCAGTTTCGGGTTCACCGGGGAGCTGTTTTTT.

In this sample, this clone turned up once. The chain employs TRBV5-4 and TRBJ1-2; TRBD1 agrees at 7 bases. Germline V gene lookup returns CDR1 SGHNT and CDR2 YYREEE (reference sequence). The CDR3 contains 14 residues. Trimming took 4 bases from V and 0 from J; bases not matched to a gene: 3. The DNA of the CDR3 is TGTGCCAGCAGCCGGGACAGTTCTAACTATGGCTACACCTTC. This translates into CASSRDSSNYGYTF.

The chain recombines TRBV19 with TRBJ2-7; 9 nucleotides align to TRBD1. This CDR3 contains 14 residues. The V gene end was trimmed by 3 bases and the J gene end by 7 bases; junction bases not matched to a gene: 7. Germline V gene lookup returns CDR1 LNHDA and CDR2 SQIVND (reference sequence). The CDR3 sequence is CASSIGTGLREQYF. In DNA form, the CDR3 reads TGTGCCAGTAGTATTGGGACAGGGTTGCGGGAGCAGTACTTC.

The CDR3 region has the DNA TGCGCCAGCAGCCAAGAAGCCCGCGGCAATTATCAGCCCCAGCATTTT. Its translation: CASSQEARGNYQPQHF. The chain employs TRBV4-1 and TRBJ1-5; no reliable D call. This CDR3 region has 16 residues. The V end was cut by 0 bases, the J end by 5 bases, with 14 bases between. The germline V gene has CDR1 MGHRA and CDR2 YSYEKL.